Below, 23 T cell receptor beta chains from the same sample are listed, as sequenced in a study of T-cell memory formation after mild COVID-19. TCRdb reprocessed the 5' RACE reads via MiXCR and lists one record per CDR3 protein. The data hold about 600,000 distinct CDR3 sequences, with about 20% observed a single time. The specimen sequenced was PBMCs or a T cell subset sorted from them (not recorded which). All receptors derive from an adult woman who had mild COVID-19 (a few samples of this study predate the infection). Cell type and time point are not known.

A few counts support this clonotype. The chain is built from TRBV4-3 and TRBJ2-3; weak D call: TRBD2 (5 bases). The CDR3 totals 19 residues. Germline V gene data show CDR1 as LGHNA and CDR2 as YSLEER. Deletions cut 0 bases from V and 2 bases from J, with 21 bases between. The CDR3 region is CASSQEEGLVVRDTDTQYF. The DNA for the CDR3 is TGCGCCAGCAGCCAAGAAGAGGGCCTCGTGGTGAGGGACACAGATACGCAGTATTTT.

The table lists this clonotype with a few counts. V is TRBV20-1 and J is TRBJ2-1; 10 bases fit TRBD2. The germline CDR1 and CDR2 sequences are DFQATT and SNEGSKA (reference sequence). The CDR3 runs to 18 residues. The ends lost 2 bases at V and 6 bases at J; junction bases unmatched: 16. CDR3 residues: CSARPLPSGRMGANEQFF. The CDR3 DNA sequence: TGCAGTGCTAGACCGTTGCCTAGCGGGAGAATGGGTGCCAATGAGCAGTTCTTC.

The DNA of the CDR3 is TGTGCCAGCAGTCGCCGGGGCAGCAGGTCACCCCTCCACTTT. Its protein product is CASSRRGSRSPLHF. The chain is built from TRBV5-4 and TRBJ1-6, with a tentative D call TRBD1 (5 bases). Germline CDR1 is SGHNT and CDR2 is YYREEE (reference sequence). The CDR3 loop spans 14 amino acids. V lost 5 bases, J lost 10 bases, and 16 bases lay in between.

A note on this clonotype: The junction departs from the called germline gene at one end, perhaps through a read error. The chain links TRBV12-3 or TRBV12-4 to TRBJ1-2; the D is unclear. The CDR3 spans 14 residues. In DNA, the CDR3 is TGCGCCAGCAGTTTGAGTGTGGGCTACTATGGCTACACCTTC. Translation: CASSLSVGYYGYTF.

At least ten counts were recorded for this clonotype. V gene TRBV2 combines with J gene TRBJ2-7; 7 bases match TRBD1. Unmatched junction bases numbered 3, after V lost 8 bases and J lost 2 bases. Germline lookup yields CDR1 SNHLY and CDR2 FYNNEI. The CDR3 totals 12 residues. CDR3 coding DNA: TGTGCCAGCTGGGACAGAGCCTACGAGCAGTACTTC. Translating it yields CASWDRAYEQYF.

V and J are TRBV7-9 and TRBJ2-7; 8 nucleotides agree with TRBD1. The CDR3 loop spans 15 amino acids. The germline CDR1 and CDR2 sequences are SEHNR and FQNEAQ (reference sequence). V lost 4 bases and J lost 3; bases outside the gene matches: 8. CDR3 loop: CASSSRDRPSYEQYF. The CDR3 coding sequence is TGTGCCAGCAGCTCAAGGGACAGGCCCAGCTACGAGCAGTACTTC. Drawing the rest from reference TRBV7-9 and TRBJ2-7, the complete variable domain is DTGVSQNPRHKITKRGQNVTFRCDPISEHNRLYWYRQTLGQGPEFLTYFQNEAQLEKSRLLSDRFSAERPKGSFSTLEIQRTEQGDSAMYLCASSSRDRPSYEQYFGPGTRLTVT.

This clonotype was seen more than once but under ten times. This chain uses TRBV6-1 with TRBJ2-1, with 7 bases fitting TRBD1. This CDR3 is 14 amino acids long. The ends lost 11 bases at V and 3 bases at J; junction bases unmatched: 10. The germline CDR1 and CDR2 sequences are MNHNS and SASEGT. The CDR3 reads CASARDRIYNEQFF. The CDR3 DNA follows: TGTGCCTCCGCCCGGGACAGAATCTACAATGAGCAGTTCTTC.

The CDR3 nucleotides read TGCGCCAGCAGCTCGGGGGACGGGGGTGAGCAGTACTTC. It yields the protein CASSSGDGGEQYF. This rearrangement joins TRBV5-1 to TRBJ2-7, with a tentative D call TRBD2 (6 bases). CDR3 length: 13 residues. V was shortened by 3 bases and J by 7 bases, with 14 bases between the two germline ends. Germline CDR1 SGHRS, CDR2 YFSETQ.

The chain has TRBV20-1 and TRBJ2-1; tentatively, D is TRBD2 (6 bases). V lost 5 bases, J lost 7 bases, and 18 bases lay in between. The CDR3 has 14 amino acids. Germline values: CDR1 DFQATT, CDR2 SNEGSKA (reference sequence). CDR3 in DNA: TGCAGTGCTGAACGGGGGAGAATAGGGAATGAGCAGTTCTTC. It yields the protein CSAERGRIGNEQFF.

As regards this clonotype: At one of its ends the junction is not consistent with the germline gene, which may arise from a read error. In DNA, the CDR3 is TGTGCTAGCAGCTTAGCTAGTGGTCCCGATCAAGAGACCCAGTACTTC. Translated: CASSLASGPDQETQYF. The genes are TRBV7-7 and TRBJ2-5; the D is unclear. From germline, CDR1 is SSHAT and CDR2 FNYEAQ (reference sequence). The CDR3 covers 16 residues.

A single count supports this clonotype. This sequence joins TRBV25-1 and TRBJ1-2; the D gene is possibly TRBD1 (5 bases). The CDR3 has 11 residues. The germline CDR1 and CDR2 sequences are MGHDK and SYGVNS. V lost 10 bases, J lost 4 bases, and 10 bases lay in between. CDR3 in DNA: TGTGCCACCTCAGGGCTCTATGGCTACACCTTC. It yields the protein CATSGLYGYTF.

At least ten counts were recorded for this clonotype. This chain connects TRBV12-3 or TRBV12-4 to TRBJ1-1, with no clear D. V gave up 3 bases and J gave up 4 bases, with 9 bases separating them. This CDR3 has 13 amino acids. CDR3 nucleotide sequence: TGTGCCAGCAGTTTGGGCAGAGTCACTGAAGCTTTCTTT. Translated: CASSLGRVTEAFF.

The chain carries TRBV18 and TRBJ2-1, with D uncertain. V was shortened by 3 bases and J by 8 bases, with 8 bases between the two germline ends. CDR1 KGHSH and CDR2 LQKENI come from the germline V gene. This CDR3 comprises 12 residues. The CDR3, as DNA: TGTGCCAGCTCACCTAGCCTAGATGAGCAGTTCTTC. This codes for CASSPSLDEQFF.

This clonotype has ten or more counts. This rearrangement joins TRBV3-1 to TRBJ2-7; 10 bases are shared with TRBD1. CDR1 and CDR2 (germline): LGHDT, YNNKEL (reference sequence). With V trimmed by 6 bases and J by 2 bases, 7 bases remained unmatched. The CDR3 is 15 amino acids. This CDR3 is CASSRTGTGAYEQYF. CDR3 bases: TGTGCCAGCAGTCGAACCGGGACAGGGGCCTACGAGCAGTACTTC.

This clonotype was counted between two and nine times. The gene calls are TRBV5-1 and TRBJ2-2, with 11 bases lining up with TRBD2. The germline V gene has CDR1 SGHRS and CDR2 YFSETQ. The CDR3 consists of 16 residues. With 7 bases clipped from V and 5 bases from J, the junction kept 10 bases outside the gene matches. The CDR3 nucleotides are TGCGCCAGCTCCGGGCTAGCGGGGGGACGGACCGGGGAGCTGTTTTTT. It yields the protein CASSGLAGGRTGELFF. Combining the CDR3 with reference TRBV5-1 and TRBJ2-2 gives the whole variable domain KAGVTQTPRYLIKTRGQQVTLSCSPISGHRSVSWYQQTPGQGLQFLFEYFSETQRNKGNFPGRFSGRQFSNSRSEMNVSTLELGDSALYLCASSGLAGGRTGELFFGEGSRLTVL.

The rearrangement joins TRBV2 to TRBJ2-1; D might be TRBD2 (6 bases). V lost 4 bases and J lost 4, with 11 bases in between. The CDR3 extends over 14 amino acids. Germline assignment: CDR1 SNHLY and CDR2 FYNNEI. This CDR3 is CASSAGRGYNEQFF. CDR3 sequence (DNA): TGTGCCAGCAGTGCCGGGAGAGGGTACAATGAGCAGTTCTTC.

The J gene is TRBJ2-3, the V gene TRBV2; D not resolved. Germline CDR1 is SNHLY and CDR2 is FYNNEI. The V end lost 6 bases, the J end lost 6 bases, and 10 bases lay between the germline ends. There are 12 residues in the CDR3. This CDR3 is CASRPSGDTQYF. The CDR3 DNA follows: TGTGCCAGCAGGCCCAGTGGGGATACGCAGTATTTT.

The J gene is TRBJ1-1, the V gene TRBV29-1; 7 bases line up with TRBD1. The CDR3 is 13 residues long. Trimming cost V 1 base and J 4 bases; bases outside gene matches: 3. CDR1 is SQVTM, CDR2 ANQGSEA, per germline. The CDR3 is CSVEVSGGTEAFF. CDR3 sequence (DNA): TGCAGCGTTGAAGTTTCAGGGGGCACTGAAGCTTTCTTT. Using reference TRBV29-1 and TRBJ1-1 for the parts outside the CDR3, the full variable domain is SAVISQKPSRDICQRGTSLTIQCQVDSQVTMMFWYRQQPGQSLTLIATANQGSEATYESGFVIDKFPISRPNLTFSTLTVSNMSPEDSSIYLCSVEVSGGTEAFFGQGTRLTVV.

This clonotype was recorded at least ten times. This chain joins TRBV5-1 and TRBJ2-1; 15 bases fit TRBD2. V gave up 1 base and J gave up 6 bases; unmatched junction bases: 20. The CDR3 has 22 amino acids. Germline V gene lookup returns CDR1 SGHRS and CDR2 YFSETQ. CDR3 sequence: CASSLRVQGLAGGRSISNEQFF. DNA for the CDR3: TGCGCCAGCAGCTTGAGAGTTCAGGGACTAGCGGGAGGAAGGTCCATATCCAATGAGCAGTTCTTC.

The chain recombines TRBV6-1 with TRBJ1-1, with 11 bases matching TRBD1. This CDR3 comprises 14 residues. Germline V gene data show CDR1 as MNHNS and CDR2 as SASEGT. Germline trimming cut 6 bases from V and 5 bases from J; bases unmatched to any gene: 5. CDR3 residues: CASRRGQGATEAFF. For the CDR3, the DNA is TGTGCCAGCAGGAGAGGACAGGGGGCAACTGAAGCTTTCTTT.

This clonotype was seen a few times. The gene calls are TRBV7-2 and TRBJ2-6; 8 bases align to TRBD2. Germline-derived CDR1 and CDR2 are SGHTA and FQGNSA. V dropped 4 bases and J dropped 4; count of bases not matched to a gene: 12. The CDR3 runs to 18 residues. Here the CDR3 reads CASSYTLLAGSGANVLTF. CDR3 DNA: TGTGCCAGCAGCTACACCCTTCTAGCGGGTTCAGGGGCCAACGTCCTGACTTTC.

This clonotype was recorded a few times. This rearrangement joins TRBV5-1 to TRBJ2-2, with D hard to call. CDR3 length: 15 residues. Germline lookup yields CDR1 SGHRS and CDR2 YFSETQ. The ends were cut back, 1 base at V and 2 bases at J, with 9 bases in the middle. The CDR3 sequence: CASSLSPENTGELFF. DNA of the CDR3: TGCGCCAGCAGCTTGTCCCCAGAAAACACCGGGGAGCTGTTTTTT.

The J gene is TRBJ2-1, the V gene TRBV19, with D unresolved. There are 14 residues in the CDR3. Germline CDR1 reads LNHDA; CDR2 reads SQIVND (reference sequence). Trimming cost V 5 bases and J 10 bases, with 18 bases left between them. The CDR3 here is CASSRLGSRDEQFF. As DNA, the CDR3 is TGTGCCAGTAGTCGCCTAGGATCGCGCGACGAGCAGTTCTTC.